This TCR beta chain was retrieved from a study of Ad26.COV2.S vaccination and SARS-CoV-2 variants. On the study more broadly: Dosing was one shot or two shots 56 days apart. Study-level results: From the TCR breadth and depth analyses, total T cell responses may have been underestimated.

Documented treatment: around 19 received Ad26.COV2.S at low or high dose, single or two shots; about 5 received placebo; per-sample allocation not given. Specimens were obtained on day 63 following the first vaccine or placebo injection. As its vector, the vaccine had Ad26, which expressed Wuhan-strain SARS-CoV-2 spike. Sequenced by immunoSEQ multiplex PCR; TCRdb stores in-frame clones only, minus some. Altogether around 400,000 clones are present, around nine tenths being singletons, with the ten largest covering under 2%. Germline-derived CDR1 and CDR2 are MNHEY and SVGAGI. Trimming shortened V by 2 bases and J by 1 base, and 9 bases separated the two germline ends. CDR3 size: 15 residues. Regarding this clone: Its antigen is not identified.

The V call is TRBV6-5, the J call TRBJ1-3; D gene unclear. Source: peripheral blood, taken in a trial of Ad26.COV2.S vaccine versus placebo. The receptor was isolated from a person between 18 and 65 years old who received the Ad26.COV2.S COVID-19 vaccine or a placebo. The CDR3 sequence: CASSYGGVSGNTIYF. The CDR3 DNA follows: TGTGCCAGCAGTTACGGCGGGGTGTCTGGAAACACCATATATTTT.